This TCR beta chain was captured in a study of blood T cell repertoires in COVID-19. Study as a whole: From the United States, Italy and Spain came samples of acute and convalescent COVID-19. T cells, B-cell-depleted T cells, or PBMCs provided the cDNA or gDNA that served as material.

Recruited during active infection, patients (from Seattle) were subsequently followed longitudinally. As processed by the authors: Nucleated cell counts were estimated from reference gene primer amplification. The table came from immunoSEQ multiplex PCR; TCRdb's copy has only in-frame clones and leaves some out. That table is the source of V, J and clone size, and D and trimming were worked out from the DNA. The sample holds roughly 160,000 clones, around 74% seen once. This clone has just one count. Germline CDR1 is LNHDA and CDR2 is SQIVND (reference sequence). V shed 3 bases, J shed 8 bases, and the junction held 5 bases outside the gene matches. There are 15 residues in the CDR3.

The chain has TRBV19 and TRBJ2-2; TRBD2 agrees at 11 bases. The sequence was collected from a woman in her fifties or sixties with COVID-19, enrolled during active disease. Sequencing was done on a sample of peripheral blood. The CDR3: CASSMLAGGPGELFF. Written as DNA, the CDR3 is TGTGCCAGTAGTATGTTAGCGGGAGGGCCGGGGGAGCTGTTTTTT.